This T cell receptor (beta chain) was identified during a study of blood T cell repertoires in COVID-19. Study overall: Specimens from acute and convalescent COVID-19 originated in the United States, Italy and Spain.

V dropped 0 bases and J dropped 4 bases, with 10 bases sitting between them. Looked up from germline, CDR1 is SGHDT and CDR2 is YYEEEE. This CDR3 region has 15 residues. In the source study's methods: From reference gene primer amplification, estimates of nucleated cell counts were derived. The assay was immunoSEQ multiplex PCR, and TCRdb's table has in-frame clones only and misses some. From that table come the V and J calls and clone size; the DNA was used to work out D and trimming. The table records roughly 430,000 clones, approximately 85% of them present only once. Input material: PBMCs or T cells enriched from blood (not recorded which). This clonotype was sampled from a woman in her thirties or forties with acute COVID-19. J is TRBJ2-2 and V is TRBV5-6, with D possibly being TRBD2 (5 bases). This CDR3 is CASSLVGLPTGELFF. The CDR3 nucleotides read TGTGCCAGCAGCTTGGTCGGACTGCCCACCGGGGAGCTGTTTTTT.